A single TCR beta chain is shown here with its context. Its specificity is not known. These data come from a study of T cell responses to AZD1222 COVID-19 vaccine. The study's findings and limits: Samples come after the peak T cell response, not at day 14. It was only a handful of AZD1222 recipients who were seropositive at baseline. Variant regions that are unmutated are reportedly the target of nearly half of spike-specific TCRs. Donors were chiefly white British, with a greater number of females, and clonal diversity was perhaps underestimated.

TCRdb's table, derived via immunoSEQ multiplex PCR, lists solely in-frame clones and lacks some. The repertoire holds about 150,000 clones, about 87% seen once, with more than 3% in the top ten. Trimming took 6 bases from V and 5 from J, leaving 13 bases between them. Germline values: CDR1 ENHRY, CDR2 SYGVKD. The CDR3 covers 13 residues. The receptor's source is an adult in good health. The starting material was peripheral blood, obtained on day 0 of MenACWY control vaccination. The rearrangement uses TRBV10-3 and TRBJ2-5; no reliable D call. The CDR3 DNA is TGTGCCATCAGGGGGTCAGTCCAGGAGACCCAGTACTTC. Its translation is CAIRGSVQETQYF.